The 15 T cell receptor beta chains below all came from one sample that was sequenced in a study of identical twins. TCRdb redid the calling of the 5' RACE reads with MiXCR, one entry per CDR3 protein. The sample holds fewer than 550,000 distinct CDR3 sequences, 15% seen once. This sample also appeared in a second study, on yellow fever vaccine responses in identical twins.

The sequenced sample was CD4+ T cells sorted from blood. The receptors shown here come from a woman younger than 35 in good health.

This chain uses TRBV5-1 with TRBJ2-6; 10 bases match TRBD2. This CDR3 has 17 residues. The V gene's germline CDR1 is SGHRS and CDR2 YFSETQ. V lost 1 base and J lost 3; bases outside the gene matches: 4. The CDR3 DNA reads TGCGCCAGCAGCTTGTTCCTAGCGGGAGATGGGGCCAACGTCCTGACTTTC. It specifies CASSLFLAGDGANVLTF. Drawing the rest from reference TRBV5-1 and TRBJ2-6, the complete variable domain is KAGVTQTPRYLIKTRGQQVTLSCSPISGHRSVSWYQQTPGQGLQFLFEYFSETQRNKGNFPGRFSGRQFSNSRSEMNVSTLELGDSALYLCASSLFLAGDGANVLTFGAGSRLTVL.

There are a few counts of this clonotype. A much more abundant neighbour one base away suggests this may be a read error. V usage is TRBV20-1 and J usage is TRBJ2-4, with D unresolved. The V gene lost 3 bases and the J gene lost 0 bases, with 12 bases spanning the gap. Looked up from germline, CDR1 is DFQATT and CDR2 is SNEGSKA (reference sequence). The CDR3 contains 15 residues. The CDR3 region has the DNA TGCAGTGCTAGTCGTCCTCATCTAGCCAAAAACATTCAGTACTTC. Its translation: CSASRPHLAKNIQYF.

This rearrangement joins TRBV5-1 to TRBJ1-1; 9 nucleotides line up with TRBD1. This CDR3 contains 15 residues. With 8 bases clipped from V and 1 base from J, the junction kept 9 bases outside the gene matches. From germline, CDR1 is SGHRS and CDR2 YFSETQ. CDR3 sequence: CARRGQGEPNTEAFF. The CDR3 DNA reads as TGCGCCAGGCGGGGACAGGGAGAACCGAACACTGAAGCTTTCTTT. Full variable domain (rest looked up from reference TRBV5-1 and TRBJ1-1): KAGVTQTPRYLIKTRGQQVTLSCSPISGHRSVSWYQQTPGQGLQFLFEYFSETQRNKGNFPGRFSGRQFSNSRSEMNVSTLELGDSALYLCARRGQGEPNTEAFFGQGTRLTVV.

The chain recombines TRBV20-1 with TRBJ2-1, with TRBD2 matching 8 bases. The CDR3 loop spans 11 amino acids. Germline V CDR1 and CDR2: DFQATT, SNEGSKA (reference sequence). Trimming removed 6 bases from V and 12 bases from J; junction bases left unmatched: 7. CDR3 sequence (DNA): TGCAGTGCCTCCGGGGGGGGTGGGCAGTTCTTC. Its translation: CSASGGGGQFF.

CDR3 DNA: TGTGCCAGCAGTTACGCGCGGGGCTTCACAGATACGCAGTATTTT. It translates to CASSYARGFTDTQYF. The chain links TRBV6-5 to TRBJ2-3; tentative D call: TRBD2 (6 bases). This CDR3 comprises 15 residues. Germline CDR1 and CDR2: MNHEY and SVGAGI. Trimming removed 2 bases at V and 2 bases at J, with 11 bases between.

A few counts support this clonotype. CDR3 DNA: TGCGCCAGCGATATTGGACAGGGCTACGAGCAGTACGTC. This sequence encodes CASDIGQGYEQYV. V usage is TRBV10-1 and J usage is TRBJ2-7; TRBD1 matches at 8 bases. This CDR3 is built from 13 residues. In germline, CDR1 is WNHNN, CDR2 SYGVQD (reference sequence). V gave up 8 bases and J gave up 3 bases; unmatched junction bases: 6.

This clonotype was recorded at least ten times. In DNA form, the CDR3 reads TGCGCCAGCAGCTTGACCCAAAATGAAAAACTGTTTTTT. Protein product: CASSLTQNEKLFF. This chain joins TRBV5-1 and TRBJ1-4; D remains ambiguous. Trimming took off 1 base at V and 5 bases at J, with 6 bases between the two ends. Germline values: CDR1 SGHRS, CDR2 YFSETQ. The CDR3 totals 13 residues. The complete variable domain, with remaining parts taken from reference TRBV5-1 and TRBJ1-4, reads KAGVTQTPRYLIKTRGQQVTLSCSPISGHRSVSWYQQTPGQGLQFLFEYFSETQRNKGNFPGRFSGRQFSNSRSEMNVSTLELGDSALYLCASSLTQNEKLFFGSGTQLSVL.

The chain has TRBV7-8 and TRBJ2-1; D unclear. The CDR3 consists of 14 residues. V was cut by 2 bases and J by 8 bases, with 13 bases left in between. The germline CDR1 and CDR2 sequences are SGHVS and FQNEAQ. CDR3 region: CASSLSWVTDEQFF. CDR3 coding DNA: TGTGCCAGCAGCTTAAGTTGGGTTACGGATGAGCAGTTCTTC.

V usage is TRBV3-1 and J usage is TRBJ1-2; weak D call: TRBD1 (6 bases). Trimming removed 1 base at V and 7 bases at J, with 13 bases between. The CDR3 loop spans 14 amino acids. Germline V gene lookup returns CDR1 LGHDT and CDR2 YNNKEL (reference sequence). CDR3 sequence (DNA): TGTGCCAGCAGCCAAGCACTGGGGGGCTCTGGCTACACCTTC. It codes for CASSQALGGSGYTF.

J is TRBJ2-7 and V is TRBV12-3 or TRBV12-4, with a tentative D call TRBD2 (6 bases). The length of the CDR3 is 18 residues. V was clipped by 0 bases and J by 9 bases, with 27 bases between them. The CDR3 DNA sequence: TGTGCCAGCAGTTTAGCCTTGCCCCTAGAGGAGGGATGGATGAGGCAGTACTTC. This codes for CASSLALPLEEGWMRQYF.

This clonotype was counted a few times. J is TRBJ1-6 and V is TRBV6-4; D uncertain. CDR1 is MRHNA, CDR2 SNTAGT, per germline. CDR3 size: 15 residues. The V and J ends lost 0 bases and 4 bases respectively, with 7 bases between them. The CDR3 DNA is TGTGCCAGCAGTGACTCCGGACGGTATAATTCACCCCTCCACTTT. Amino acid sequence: CASSDSGRYNSPLHF.

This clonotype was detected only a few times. CDR3 sequence (DNA): TGTGCCAGCAGCTTCTTTGACGGTGAGCAGTTCTTC. Translating gives CASSFFDGEQFF. The chain recombines TRBV7-8 with TRBJ2-1; D is uncertain. The CDR3 loop spans 12 amino acids. Trimming removed 3 bases from V and 9 bases from J, with 9 bases in between. Germline V gives CDR1 SGHVS, CDR2 FQNEAQ.

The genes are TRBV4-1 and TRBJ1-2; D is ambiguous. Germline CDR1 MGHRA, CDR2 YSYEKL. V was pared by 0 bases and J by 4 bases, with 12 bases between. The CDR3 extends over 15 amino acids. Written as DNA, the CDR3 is TGCGCCAGCAGCCAAGATCACTGGCGGACCTATGGCTACACCTTC. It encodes CASSQDHWRTYGYTF.

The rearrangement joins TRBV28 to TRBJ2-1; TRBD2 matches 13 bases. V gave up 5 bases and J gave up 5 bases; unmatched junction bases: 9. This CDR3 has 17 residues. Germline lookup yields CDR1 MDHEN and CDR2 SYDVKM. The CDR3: CASSPTPGLAGNNEQFF. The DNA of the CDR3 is TGTGCCAGCAGTCCAACCCCGGGACTAGCGGGGAACAATGAGCAGTTCTTC.

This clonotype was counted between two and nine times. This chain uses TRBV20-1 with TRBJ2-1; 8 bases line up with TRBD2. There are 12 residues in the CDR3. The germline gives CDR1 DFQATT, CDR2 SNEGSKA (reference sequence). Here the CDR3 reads CAPGGAGNEQFF. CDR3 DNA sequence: TGCGCCCCGGGGGGGGCGGGAAATGAGCAGTTCTTC.